These 22 T cell receptor beta chains came from one sample sequenced in a study of T cell responses to AZD1222 COVID-19 vaccine. Method: immunoSEQ multiplex PCR; TCRdb's copy keeps in-frame clones and lacks some. This repertoire shows about 120,000 clones, about 92% found once; its top ten account for around 5.1%. Sequenced material: peripheral blood, taken 28 days after the second AZD1222 dose. The receptors were sampled from an adult who received the AZD1222 COVID-19 vaccine.

The chain employs TRBV7-2 and TRBJ2-2; 7 positions agree with TRBD1. The junction had 3 bases not matched to a gene; V was cut back by 5 bases and J by 0 bases. The CDR3 has 15 residues. Per germline, CDR1 SGHTA and CDR2 FQGNSA. CDR3 coding DNA: TGTGCCAGCAGCCGGGACAGAACGAACACCGGGGAGCTGTTTTTT. It yields the protein CASSRDRTNTGELFF.

This clone was picked up one time. This chain links TRBV11-2 with TRBJ1-3; D is perhaps TRBD1 (6 bases). The CDR3 is made up of 14 amino acids. The germline V and J ends were trimmed by 4 bases and 2 bases, with 9 bases remaining between them. Germline V lookup: CDR1 SGHAT, CDR2 FQNNGV. The CDR3 sequence: CASSWQGTGNTIYF. CDR3 DNA sequence: TGTGCCAGCAGCTGGCAGGGGACTGGAAACACCATATATTTT.

The V gene is TRBV19, the J gene TRBJ1-5; maybe TRBD1 (6 bases). V was pared by 7 bases and J by 1 base, with 14 bases between. CDR3 size: 15 residues. Germline assignment: CDR1 LNHDA and CDR2 SQIVND (reference sequence). The CDR3 DNA reads as TGTGCCAGTACAGGGGCCCCTCCCAGCAATCAGCCCCAGCATTTT. Its protein is CASTGAPPSNQPQHF.

The J gene is TRBJ2-3, the V gene TRBV14; D remains ambiguous. From germline, CDR1 is SGHDN and CDR2 FVKESK. The CDR3 is 15 residues long. The germline V and J ends were trimmed by 2 bases and 4 bases, with 13 bases remaining between them. The CDR3 region is CASSQPNRLPDTQYF. The CDR3 bases are TGTGCCAGCAGCCAACCCAATAGGTTGCCAGATACGCAGTATTTT.

This clone has a handful of counts. This chain uses TRBV6-2 or TRBV6-3 with TRBJ1-5; perhaps TRBD1 as D (6 bases). This CDR3 is 13 amino acids long. Germline V gene sequence: CDR1 MNHEY, CDR2 SVGEGT. Trimming took 6 bases from V and 5 from J, leaving 11 bases between them. CDR3 DNA sequence: TGTGCCAGCAGCAGGGACAATTATCAGCCCCAGCATTTT. It codes for CASSRDNYQPQHF.

The chain links TRBV6-6 to TRBJ2-1; TRBD2 aligns across 8 bases. The junction had 6 bases not matched to a gene; V was cut back by 7 bases and J by 1 base. The CDR3 has 15 amino acids. Germline CDR1 is MNHNY and CDR2 is SVGAGI (reference sequence). CDR3: CASIRGTSSYNEQFF. The CDR3 DNA is TGTGCCAGCATTAGGGGGACTAGTTCCTACAATGAGCAGTTCTTC.

The chain has TRBV3-1 (or the pseudogene TRBV3-2) and TRBJ2-7, with a tentative D call TRBD2 (6 bases). Germline-derived CDR1 and CDR2 are LGHDT and YNNKEL (reference sequence). CDR3 size: 14 residues. V was pared by 2 bases and J by 2 bases, with 10 bases between. This CDR3 reads CASSQRGLAYEQYF. Written as DNA, the CDR3 is TGTGCCAGCAGCCAACGGGGGTTGGCCTACGAGCAGTACTTC.

The V gene is TRBV7-9, the J gene TRBJ1-1; TRBD1 matches 8 bases. The J segment lost 7 bases and the V segment lost 0 bases, leaving 1 base of the junction unmatched. The CDR3 sequence is 13 residues long. The V gene's germline CDR1 is SEHNR and CDR2 FQNEAQ (reference sequence). CDR3 loop: CASSLATGGEAFF. CDR3 bases: TGTGCCAGCAGCTTAGCCACAGGGGGTGAAGCTTTCTTT.

The rearrangement uses TRBV7-6 and TRBJ1-3; D remains unclear. The germline CDR1 and CDR2 sequences are SGHVS and FNYEAQ. V shed 1 base and J shed 0 bases, with 7 bases lying between them. This CDR3 has 15 amino acids. CDR3 protein: CASSLDIISGNTIYF. In DNA, the CDR3 is TGTGCCAGCAGCTTAGATATTATCTCTGGAAACACCATATATTTT.

The chain couples TRBV7-2 to TRBJ2-4; TRBD2 matches 7 bases. Germline CDR1 reads SGHTA; CDR2 reads FQGNSA. V was clipped by 7 bases and J by 0 bases; unmatched bases: 0. The length of the CDR3 is 13 residues. This chain's CDR3 is CASTGGAKNIQYF. In DNA form, the CDR3 reads TGTGCCAGCACGGGGGGAGCCAAAAACATTCAGTACTTC.

The chain joins TRBV3-1 (or the pseudogene TRBV3-2) to TRBJ2-1; 9 nucleotides match TRBD2. The CDR3 totals 13 residues. Germline CDR1 reads LGHDT; CDR2 reads YNNKEL (reference sequence). The junction had 3 bases not matched to a gene; V was cut back by 8 bases and J by 4 bases. Here the CDR3 DNA reads TGTGCCAGCGCTCTAGCGGGGTACAATGAGCAGTTCTTC. This gives the protein CASALAGYNEQFF.

The gene calls are TRBV7-2 and TRBJ1-1, with a possible D match to TRBD1 (5 bases). CDR3 length: 14 residues. Per germline, CDR1 SGHTA and CDR2 FQGNSA. The V and J ends lost 5 bases and 1 base respectively, with 11 bases between them. The CDR3 spells CASSPGRSNTEAFF. CDR3 bases: TGTGCCAGCAGCCCGGGACGATCGAACACTGAAGCTTTCTTT.

The CDR3 sequence: CASSFRGQGQPQHF. CDR3 DNA: TGTGCCAGCAGCTTTAGGGGTCAGGGTCAGCCCCAGCATTTT. The gene calls are TRBV5-6 and TRBJ1-5, with D possibly being TRBD1 (5 bases). Germline V gene sequence: CDR1 SGHDT, CDR2 YYEEEE. V shed 2 bases and J shed 6 bases, with 12 bases lying between them. This CDR3 is 14 amino acids long.

The chain combines TRBV10-1 with TRBJ2-6; D unresolved. Germline CDR1 and CDR2: WNHNN and SYGVQD (reference sequence). The V end lost 3 bases, the J end lost 9 bases, and 12 bases lay between the germline ends. The CDR3 spans 14 residues. The DNA of the CDR3 is TGCGCCAGCAGTGACAGCGCCCTTGGCAACGTCCTGACTTTC. Its translation: CASSDSALGNVLTF.

The gene calls are TRBV11-2 and TRBJ2-2, with TRBD2 identical over 11 bases. CDR1 and CDR2 from the germline V gene are SGHAT and FQNNGV. The CDR3 loop spans 17 amino acids. V lost 1 base to trimming and J lost 1 base; unmatched junction nucleotides: 2. Here the CDR3 reads CASSLVGLAGNTGELFF. Written as DNA, the CDR3 is TGTGCCAGCAGCTTAGTAGGACTAGCGGGGAACACCGGGGAGCTGTTTTTT.

The chain joins TRBV28 to TRBJ1-4; a weak D match, TRBD1 (6 bases). Trimming left V 3 bases short and J 7 bases short, with 12 bases between. The CDR3 covers 14 residues. CDR1 and CDR2 from the germline V gene are MDHEN and SYDVKM. The CDR3 bases are TGTGCCAGCAGTTTCTACGGAGGGGGTGAAAAACTGTTTTTT. Residues: CASSFYGGGEKLFF.

This clone was seen only once. The gene calls are TRBV7-8 and TRBJ1-2; D gene uncertain. The CDR3 runs to 15 residues. V gave up 5 bases and J gave up 0 bases, with 13 bases separating them. Per germline, CDR1 SGHVS and CDR2 FQNEAQ. The CDR3 bases are TGTGCCAGCAGCCACAAGACGGCGCCTAACTATGGCTACACCTTC. This codes for CASSHKTAPNYGYTF.

This clone was counted once. The V call is TRBV5-1, the J call TRBJ2-3; maybe TRBD2 (6 bases). CDR3 size: 16 residues. The germline V gene has CDR1 SGHRS and CDR2 YFSETQ. V dropped 1 base and J dropped 0 bases, with 12 bases sitting between them. CDR3 sequence (DNA): TGCGCCAGCAGCTTGTCCTCGGGACTGAGCACAGATACGCAGTATTTT. It is translated as CASSLSSGLSTDTQYF.

The chain has TRBV7-2 and TRBJ1-4, with 8 bases identical to TRBD1. V dropped 4 bases and J dropped 7; count of bases not matched to a gene: 5. In germline, CDR1 is SGHTA, CDR2 FQGNSA. This CDR3 region has 14 residues. As DNA, the CDR3 is TGTGCCAGCAGCTCAGGGGGCGCGGGTGAAAAACTGTTTTTT. This codes for CASSSGGAGEKLFF.

The rearrangement uses TRBV20-1 and TRBJ1-2; D is undetermined. Trimming took off 5 bases at V and 6 bases at J, with 1 base between the two ends. This CDR3 comprises 8 residues. CDR1 is DFQATT and CDR2 is SNEGSKA in the germline V gene (reference sequence). The CDR3 loop reads CSADGYTF. DNA for the CDR3: TGCAGTGCTGATGGCTACACCTTC.

The genes are TRBV15 and TRBJ2-7; 8 bases fit TRBD2. The junction had 7 bases not matched to a gene; V was cut back by 0 bases and J by 6 bases. This CDR3 comprises 15 residues. Per germline, CDR1 LNHNV and CDR2 YYDKDF (reference sequence). In DNA, the CDR3 is TGTGCCACCAGCAGAGATGGAGCGGGAGACTCCGAGCAGTACTTC. Translation gives CATSRDGAGDSEQYF.

For the CDR3, the DNA is TGCGCCAGCAGCTTGGGTATAGGGTTGATACCAGATACGCAGTATTTT. Amino acid sequence: CASSLGIGLIPDTQYF. This chain uses TRBV5-1 with TRBJ2-3; D unresolved. The CDR3 consists of 16 residues. V was cut by 0 bases and J by 4 bases, with 15 bases left in between. CDR1 and CDR2 (germline): SGHRS, YFSETQ.